The entry below gives a single TCR beta chain sequence along with its context. Antigen specificity is unknown. This sample stems from a study of T cell responses to AZD1222 COVID-19 vaccine. Whole-study findings and limits: Clonal diversity may have been underestimated, and the donors were mostly white British, with more females than males. With dominance at 160-218 and 743-854, vaccine-associated CD4 TCRs spanned spike.

V gave up 0 bases and J gave up 4 bases, with 12 bases separating them. CDR3 size: 15 residues. Germline CDR1 reads LGHNA; CDR2 reads YSLEER. Sequenced by immunoSEQ multiplex PCR; TCRdb stores in-frame clones only, minus some. The repertoire includes roughly 200,000 clones, around 93% of them detected once, and 1% sits in the top ten. The receptor comes from an adult who received the MenACWY meningococcal vaccine as a control. Here the sequenced sample was peripheral blood, taken 28 days after the second dose of the MenACWY control vaccine. The chain employs TRBV4-3 and TRBJ2-5, with D possibly called TRBD1 or TRBD2 (5 bases each). The CDR3 sequence is CASSQDLGPPETQYF. DNA for the CDR3: TGCGCCAGCAGCCAAGATCTGGGACCACCAGAGACCCAGTACTTC.